These T cell receptor beta chains were read from a single sample in a study of T cell responses to AZD1222 COVID-19 vaccine. The assay was immunoSEQ multiplex PCR, and TCRdb's table has in-frame clones only and misses some. The data contain about 100,000 clones, 80% to 90% of them seen just once; the ten biggest clones take up around 15%. The sample consisted of peripheral blood, taken on day 0 of AZD1222 vaccination. The receptor set was obtained from an adult in good health. Each CDR3 is given with its conserved first and last residue. D genes are given only for firm matches. Clone size is stated in some rows and not others, as once, few, many or a class when expanded.

NA	TRBV3-1/TRBV3-2	TRBJ1-1	NA	CASSRLNYRTEAFF	TGTGCCAGCAGCCGACTAAATTACCGGACTGAAGCTTTCTTT
once	TRBV3-1/TRBV3-2	TRBJ2-7	TRBD2	CASSLGTSGRFFYEQYF	TGTGCCAGCAGCCTCGGGACTAGCGGGAGGTTTTTTTACGAGCAGTACTTC
NA	TRBV18	TRBJ1-2	NA	CASSLGRRAQTGNTFGYTF	TGTGCCAGCTCACTCGGCCGACGGGCTCAAACAGGGAATACGTTTGGCTACACCTTC
NA	TRBV3-1/TRBV3-2	TRBJ2-7	NA	CASSHLKVTGAYEQYF	TGTGCCAGCAGCCACCTAAAGGTAACGGGGGCCTACGAGCAGTACTTC
once	TRBV5-1	TRBJ2-7	NA	CASSVTEISYEQYF	TGCGCCAGCAGCGTGACAGAAATCTCCTACGAGCAGTACTTC
NA	TRBV5-1	TRBJ2-5	TRBD1	CASSPGTGQETQYF	TGCGCCAGCAGCCCGGGGACAGGGCAAGAGACCCAGTACTTC
NA	TRBV18	TRBJ1-1	TRBD1	CASSPPGQGGAEAFF	TGTGCCAGCTCACCCCCCGGACAGGGAGGAGCTGAAGCTTTCTTT
NA	TRBV29-1	TRBJ1-5	NA	CSVGSGNQPQHF	TGCAGCGTTGGGTCAGGGAATCAGCCCCAGCATTTT
NA	TRBV11-3	TRBJ1-1	NA	CASSAPRGEHTEAFF	TGTGCCAGCAGCGCACCCCGGGGCGAACACACTGAAGCTTTCTTT
NA	TRBV7-9	TRBJ1-2	NA	CASSLERGAIGYTF	TGTGCCAGCAGCTTAGAAAGGGGGGCGATTGGCTACACCTTC
NA	TRBV21-1	TRBJ2-7	NA	CASSHLVGLPYEQYF	TGTGCCAGCAGCCATTTAGTGGGCTTACCCTACGAGCAGTACTTC
NA	TRBV28	TRBJ1-5	TRBD1	CASSQGGDHQPQHF	TGTGCCAGCAGTCAAGGGGGCGATCATCAGCCCCAGCATTTT
once	TRBV7-2	TRBJ2-5	TRBD2	CASSQYTSGGETQYF	TGTGCCAGCAGCCAATACACTAGCGGGGGAGAGACCCAGTACTTC